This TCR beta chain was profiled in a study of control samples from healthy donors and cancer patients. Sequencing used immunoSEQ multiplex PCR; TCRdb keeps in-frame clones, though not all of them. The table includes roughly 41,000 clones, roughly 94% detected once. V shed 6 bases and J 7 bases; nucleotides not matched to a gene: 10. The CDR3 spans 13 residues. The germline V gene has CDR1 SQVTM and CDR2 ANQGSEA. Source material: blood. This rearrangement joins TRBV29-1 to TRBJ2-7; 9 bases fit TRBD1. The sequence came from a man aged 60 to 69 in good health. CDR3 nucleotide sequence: TGCAGCGTCGGAGGTAGACAGGGGGGTGAGCAGTACTTC. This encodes CSVGGRQGGEQYF.